A single TCR beta chain is shown here with its context. Time point of the sample: newly diagnosed GD, antithyroid drugs for less than 3 months. PBMC RNA served as the TCR library source. The entry originates in a study of regulatory T cells in long-lasting Graves disease. Through Arm-PCR of CDR3 regions and iRepertoire HTBI primers, TCR beta libraries were built. MiXCR was run by TCRdb on the multiplex PCR reads, yielding one entry per CDR3 protein. Among 550,000 to 700,000 distinct CDR3 sequences listed, 15% to 20% were seen once. V lost 1 base and J lost 3; bases outside the gene matches: 1. Germline values: CDR1 PRHDT, CDR2 FYEKMQ (reference sequence). The CDR3 is 15 residues long. This sample was shared with a second study, whose subject was T cells in Graves' hyperthyroidism and ophthalmopathy.

The receptor was derived from a man in his late teens or twenties with Graves disease. The V gene is TRBV13, the J gene TRBJ2-1, with 9 bases lining up with TRBD1. Sequences were derived from peripheral blood mononuclear cells (PBMCs), sampled at new diagnosis, from a patient treated with antithyroid drugs. The chain's CDR3 is CASSLAGQGYNEQFF. The CDR3 bases are TGTGCCAGCAGCTTAGCGGGACAGGGCTACAATGAGCAGTTCTTC.